These 21 T cell receptor beta chains share one sample of origin, sequenced in a study of identical twins. TCRdb fed the 5' RACE reads into MiXCR, producing one record per CDR3 protein. The top ten hold about 2% of the sample, which has about 690,000 distinct CDR3 sequences, approximately 6.1% seen once. The sample was naive T cells sorted from blood. The receptor set was obtained from a man aged 18 to 29 in good health.

This clonotype was picked up a small number of times. This chain links TRBV3-1 with TRBJ1-2; no firm D call. CDR3 length: 12 amino acids. Trimming left V 4 bases short and J 7 bases short, with 10 bases between. Germline-derived CDR1 and CDR2 are LGHDT and YNNKEL (reference sequence). The CDR3: CASSLLNRGYTF. Written as DNA, the CDR3 is TGTGCCAGCAGCCTACTCAATCGTGGCTACACCTTC.

The V call is TRBV30, the J call TRBJ1-1; unclear D gene. The V gene's germline CDR1 is GTSNPN and CDR2 SVGIG (reference sequence). The CDR3 has 14 residues. V dropped 2 bases and J dropped 3 bases, with 13 bases sitting between them. The CDR3 bases are TGTGCCTGGAGTCGGCCAGGTTGGGACACTGAAGCTTTCTTT. It is translated as CAWSRPGWDTEAFF.

The rearrangement joins TRBV30 to TRBJ2-7, with TRBD2 matching 9 bases. V gave up 2 bases and J gave up 2 bases; unmatched junction bases: 7. Germline-derived CDR1 and CDR2 are GTSNPN and SVGIG (reference sequence). The CDR3 loop spans 15 amino acids. CDR3 DNA: TGTGCCTGGAGTAGGGTCCGCGGGAGGGCCTACGAGCAGTACTTC. It is translated as CAWSRVRGRAYEQYF.

This clonotype was recorded a few times. This chain connects TRBV12-3 or TRBV12-4 to TRBJ1-1, with a weak D call TRBD1 (6 bases). CDR3 size: 14 residues. Trimming shortened V by 3 bases and J by 6 bases, and 14 bases separated the two germline ends. The chain's CDR3 is CASSLAGGGAEAFF. The CDR3 coding sequence is TGTGCCAGCAGTTTGGCCGGGGGGGGCGCTGAAGCTTTCTTT.

The genes are TRBV6-2 or TRBV6-3 and TRBJ1-4, with D unresolved. The CDR3 runs 14 residues. Germline values: CDR1 MNHEY, CDR2 SVGEGT. The V end lost 5 bases, the J end lost 7 bases, and 14 bases lay between the germline ends. This chain's CDR3 is CASSPALGVEKLFF. The CDR3 DNA is TGTGCCAGCAGTCCGGCCCTTGGGGTTGAAAAACTGTTTTTT.

V usage is TRBV9 and J usage is TRBJ2-3; D is perhaps TRBD1 (7 bases). Germline V CDR1 and CDR2: SGDLS, YYNGEE. The CDR3 sequence is 17 residues long. Trimming removed 0 bases from V and 2 bases from J, with 16 bases in between. This CDR3 is CASSVVGQGGYTDTQYF. Written as DNA, the CDR3 is TGTGCCAGCAGCGTAGTGGGGCAGGGGGGCTACACAGATACGCAGTATTTT.

The V and J genes are TRBV27 and TRBJ1-1; 9 bases line up with TRBD1. CDR1 and CDR2 from the germline V gene are MNHEY and SMNVEV (reference sequence). Unmatched junction bases numbered 6, after V lost 2 bases and J lost 5 bases. The CDR3 covers 15 residues. DNA of the CDR3: TGTGCCAGCAGTTTAACCGGACAGGGGATAACTGAAGCTTTCTTT. Amino acids: CASSLTGQGITEAFF.

This clonotype was counted many times. V usage is TRBV12-3 or TRBV12-4 and J usage is TRBJ2-1; D not certain. The ends were cut back, 5 bases at V and 9 bases at J, with 11 bases in the middle. The length of the CDR3 is 12 residues. The CDR3 DNA is TGTGCCAGCAGTCCCAGACCGATTGAGCAGTTCTTC. Encoded protein: CASSPRPIEQFF.

The chain joins TRBV18 to TRBJ1-4, with no clear D. Germline V lookup: CDR1 KGHSH, CDR2 LQKENI. The V and J ends lost 4 bases and 8 bases respectively, with 14 bases between them. The length of the CDR3 is 14 residues. CDR3 bases: TGTGCCAGCTCACTCACTAGACCGGCCGAAAAACTGTTTTTT. Protein product: CASSLTRPAEKLFF. Using reference TRBV18 and TRBJ1-4 for the parts outside the CDR3, the full variable domain is NAGVMQNPRHLVRRRGQEARLRCSPMKGHSHVYWYRQLPEEGLKFMVYLQKENIIDESGMPKERFSAEFPKEGPSILRIQQVVRGDSAAYFCASSLTRPAEKLFFGSGTQLSVL.

This clonotype was seen only a few times. V is TRBV7-2 and J is TRBJ2-2, with D maybe TRBD1 (6 bases). The V and J ends lost 11 bases and 5 bases respectively, with 18 bases between them. This CDR3 comprises 14 residues. Germline V gives CDR1 SGHTA, CDR2 FQGNSA. The CDR3 nucleotides are TGTGCCTCGACTCTCAGGGGCGGAACCGGGGAGCTGTTTTTT. Translated: CASTLRGGTGELFF.

The J gene is TRBJ1-1, the V gene TRBV4-2; TRBD1 matches at 12 bases. After removal of 4 bases from V and 8 bases from J, the junction contained 11 bases not matched to a gene. CDR3 length: 16 residues. Germline CDR1 LGHNA, CDR2 YNFKEQ. CDR3 protein: CASSPLTGQGAREAFF. CDR3 nucleotides: TGTGCCAGCAGCCCCCTTACGGGACAGGGGGCGAGGGAAGCTTTCTTT.

The chain links TRBV20-1 to TRBJ2-2; no firm D call. The CDR3 consists of 13 residues. Trimming left V 4 bases short and J 7 bases short, with 13 bases between. From germline, CDR1 is DFQATT and CDR2 SNEGSKA (reference sequence). The CDR3 DNA is TGCAGTGCTAATAAAGATTTCGGCGGGGAGCTGTTTTTT. It specifies CSANKDFGGELFF.

The chain is built from TRBV12-3 or TRBV12-4 and TRBJ2-1, with 7 nucleotides matching TRBD2. The V and J ends lost 2 bases and 2 bases, in that order; junction bases with no gene match: 6. The CDR3 spans 16 residues. CDR3 DNA sequence: TGTGCCAGCAGTTTATCGGGTGGACTAGCCTACAATGAGCAGTTCTTC. Protein product: CASSLSGGLAYNEQFF.

Turning to this clonotype: This may be a read error: a much more frequent sequence differs by one nucleotide. The CDR3 loop reads CTSNSQGAGELFF. CDR3 DNA sequence: TGCACCAGCAATTCTCAGGGTGCCGGGGAGCTGTTTTTT. V gene TRBV5-1 combines with J gene TRBJ2-2; tentative D call: TRBD1 (5 bases). This CDR3 has 13 residues. Germline V lookup: CDR1 SGHRS, CDR2 YFSETQ.

This sequence joins TRBV6-1 and TRBJ1-5; D might be TRBD1 (5 bases). Germline loops: CDR1 MNHNS, CDR2 SASEGT. The CDR3 has 13 amino acids. V lost 6 bases and J 3 bases, leaving 9 bases between the germline ends. For the CDR3, the DNA is TGTGCCAGCAGGGGGACCTTCAATCAGCCCCAGCATTTT. The encoded protein is CASRGTFNQPQHF.

This clonotype was counted at least ten times. V is TRBV5-1 and J is TRBJ1-5; D uncertain. CDR3 length: 15 amino acids. Trimming took 4 bases from V and 3 from J, leaving 14 bases between them. The germline CDR1 and CDR2 sequences are SGHRS and YFSETQ. Written as DNA, the CDR3 is TGCGCCAGCAGCCCAGGCGGACCGACCAATCAGCCCCAGCATTTT. Its translation is CASSPGGPTNQPQHF. Using reference TRBV5-1 and TRBJ1-5 for the parts outside the CDR3, the full variable domain is KAGVTQTPRYLIKTRGQQVTLSCSPISGHRSVSWYQQTPGQGLQFLFEYFSETQRNKGNFPGRFSGRQFSNSRSEMNVSTLELGDSALYLCASSPGGPTNQPQHFGDGTRLSIL.

The chain carries TRBV7-2 and TRBJ1-1, with D uncertain. This CDR3 spans 13 amino acids. Germline V gene sequence: CDR1 SGHTA, CDR2 FQGNSA. V shed 5 bases and J shed 1 base, with 8 bases lying between them. CDR3 sequence reads: CASSGRANTEAFF. CDR3 bases: TGTGCCAGCAGCGGACGGGCGAACACTGAAGCTTTCTTT. Filled out from reference TRBV7-2 and TRBJ1-1, the complete variable domain reads GAGVSQSPSNKVTEKGKDVELRCDPISGHTALYWYRQSLGQGLEFLIYFQGNSAPDKSGLPSDRFSAERTGGSVSTLTIQRTQQEDSAVYLCASSGRANTEAFFGQGTRLTVV.

This clonotype has more than one count but fewer than ten. V usage is TRBV7-2 and J usage is TRBJ1-4; D unclear. Trimming left V 2 bases short and J 0 bases short, with 7 bases between. This CDR3 has 15 amino acids. Germline CDR1 SGHTA, CDR2 FQGNSA. CDR3 bases: TGTGCCAGCAGCTTAAATCATCCAACTAATGAAAAACTGTTTTTT. This codes for CASSLNHPTNEKLFF.

There are many counts of this clonotype. The chain links TRBV5-6 to TRBJ2-5; TRBD2 agrees at 7 bases. The CDR3 spans 16 residues. Germline assignment: CDR1 SGHDT and CDR2 YYEEEE. V gave up 2 bases and J gave up 0 bases; unmatched junction bases: 7. The DNA for the CDR3 is TGTGCCAGCAGCTTTCTGGGAGGGGTCCACCAAGAGACCCAGTACTTC. Residues: CASSFLGGVHQETQYF.

This clonotype has a count of ten or more. The chain has TRBV4-3 and TRBJ1-4; D call uncertain. Between the trimmed V and J ends, which lost 1 base and 3 bases, there was a span of 6 bases. From germline, CDR1 is LGHNA and CDR2 YSLEER. CDR3 length equals 14 residues. CDR3 nucleotides: TGCGCCAGCAGCCAAGCCCAGGCTAATGAAAAACTGTTTTTT. This translates into CASSQAQANEKLFF.

The sample holds many counts of this clonotype. The rearrangement links TRBV20-1 to TRBJ1-1, with a possible D match to TRBD1 (6 bases). Trimming took 3 bases from V and 2 from J, leaving 16 bases between them. Germline V CDR1 and CDR2: DFQATT, SNEGSKA (reference sequence). The CDR3 covers 15 residues. CDR3 sequence: CSASIRQALNTEAFF. The CDR3 DNA reads TGCAGTGCTAGTATCAGACAGGCTCTAAACACTGAAGCTTTCTTT.